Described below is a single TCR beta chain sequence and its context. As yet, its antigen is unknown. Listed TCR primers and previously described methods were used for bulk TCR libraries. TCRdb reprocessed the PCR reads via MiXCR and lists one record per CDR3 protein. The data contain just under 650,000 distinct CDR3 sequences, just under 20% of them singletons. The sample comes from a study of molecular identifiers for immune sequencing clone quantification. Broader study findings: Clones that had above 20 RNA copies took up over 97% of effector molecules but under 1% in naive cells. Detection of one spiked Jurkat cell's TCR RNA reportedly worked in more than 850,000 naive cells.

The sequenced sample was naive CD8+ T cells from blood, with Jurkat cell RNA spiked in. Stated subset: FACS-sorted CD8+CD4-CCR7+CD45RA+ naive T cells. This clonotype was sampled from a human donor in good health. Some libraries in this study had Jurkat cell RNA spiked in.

CDR3 coding DNA: TGTGCCAGCAGCAGTCGACTCAGCTCCTACAATGAGCAGTTCTTC. Translated: CASSSRLSSYNEQFF. The V gene is TRBV9, the J gene TRBJ2-1; D uncertain. Germline V gene data show CDR1 as SGDLS and CDR2 as YYNGEE. V was shortened by 4 bases and J by 0 bases, with 11 bases between the two germline ends. This CDR3 has 15 residues.